This record covers a single T cell receptor (beta chain). Its target is not known. Germline loops: CDR1 SGHTA, CDR2 FQGNSA. V lost 4 bases, J lost 3 bases, and 2 bases stayed unmatched. This CDR3 contains 13 residues. Only in-frame clones appear in the TCRdb table, and some are missing; sequencing was by immunoSEQ multiplex PCR. The sample yields about 99,000 clones, approximately 94% seen once. The sample comes from a study of graft-versus-host responses after intestinal transplantation. This TCR was sampled from a human donor who received an intestinal transplant. This specimen was unstimulated CD8+ T cells sorted from spleen or lymph node cells, taken before intestinal transplant. This chain links TRBV7-2 with TRBJ2-7, with 8 bases matching TRBD1. CDR3 sequence reads: CASSWTGFYEQYF. DNA of the CDR3: TGTGCCAGCAGCTGGACAGGGTTCTACGAGCAGTACTTC. The whole variable domain, remainder taken from reference TRBV7-2 and TRBJ2-7, is GAGVSQSPSNKVTEKGKDVELRCDPISGHTALYWYRQSLGQGLEFLIYFQGNSAPDKSGLPSDRFSAERTGGSVSTLTIQRTQQEDSAVYLCASSWTGFYEQYFGPGTRLTVT.